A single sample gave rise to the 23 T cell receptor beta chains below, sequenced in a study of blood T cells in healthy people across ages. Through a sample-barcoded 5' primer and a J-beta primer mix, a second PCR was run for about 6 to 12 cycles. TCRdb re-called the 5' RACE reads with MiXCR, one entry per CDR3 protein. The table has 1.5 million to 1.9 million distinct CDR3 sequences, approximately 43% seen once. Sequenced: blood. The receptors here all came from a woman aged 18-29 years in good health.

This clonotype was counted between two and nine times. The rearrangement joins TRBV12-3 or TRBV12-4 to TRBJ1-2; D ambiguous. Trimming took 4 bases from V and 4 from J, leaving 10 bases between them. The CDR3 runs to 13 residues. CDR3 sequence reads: CASSSIRIYGYTF. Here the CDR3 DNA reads TGTGCCAGCAGTTCCATTCGCATCTATGGCTACACCTTC.

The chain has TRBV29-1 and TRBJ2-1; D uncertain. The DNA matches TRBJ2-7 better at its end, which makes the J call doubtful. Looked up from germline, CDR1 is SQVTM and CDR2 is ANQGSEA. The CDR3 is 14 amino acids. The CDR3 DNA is TGCAGCGCATCGGGCGCGAACTCCTACAATGAGCAGTACTTC. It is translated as CSASGANSYNEQYF.

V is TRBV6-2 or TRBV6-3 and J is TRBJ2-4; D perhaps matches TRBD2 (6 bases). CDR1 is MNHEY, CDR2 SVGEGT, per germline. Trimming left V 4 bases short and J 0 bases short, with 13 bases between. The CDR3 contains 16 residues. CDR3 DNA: TGTGCCAGCAGTTCGGCGGCGGGGATAGCCAAAAACATTCAGTACTTC. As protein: CASSSAAGIAKNIQYF.

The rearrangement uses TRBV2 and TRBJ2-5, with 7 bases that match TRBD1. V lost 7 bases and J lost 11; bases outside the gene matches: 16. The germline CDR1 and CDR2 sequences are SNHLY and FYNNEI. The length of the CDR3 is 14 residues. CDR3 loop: CASTLLQGLNEQYF. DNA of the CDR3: TGTGCCAGCACCCTGCTACAGGGGTTGAATGAGCAGTACTTC.

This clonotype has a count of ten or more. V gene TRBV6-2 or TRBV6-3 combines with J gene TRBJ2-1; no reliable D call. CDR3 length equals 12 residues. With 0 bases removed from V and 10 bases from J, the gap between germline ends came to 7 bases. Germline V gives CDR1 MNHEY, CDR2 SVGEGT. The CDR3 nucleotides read TGTGCCAGCAGTTACTCGGGAAAGGAGCAGTTCTTC. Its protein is CASSYSGKEQFF.

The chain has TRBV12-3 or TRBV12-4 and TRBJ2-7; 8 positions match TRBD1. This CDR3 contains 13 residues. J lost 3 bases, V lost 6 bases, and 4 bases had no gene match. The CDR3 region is CASRDRALYEQYF. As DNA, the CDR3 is TGTGCCAGCAGGGACAGGGCTCTCTACGAGCAGTACTTC.

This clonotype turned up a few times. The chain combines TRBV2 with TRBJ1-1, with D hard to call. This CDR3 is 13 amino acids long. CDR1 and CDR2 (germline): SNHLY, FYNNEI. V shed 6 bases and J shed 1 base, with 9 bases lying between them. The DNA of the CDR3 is TGTGCCAGCAGGAATCGGCAGAACACTGAAGCTTTCTTT. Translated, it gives CASRNRQNTEAFF.

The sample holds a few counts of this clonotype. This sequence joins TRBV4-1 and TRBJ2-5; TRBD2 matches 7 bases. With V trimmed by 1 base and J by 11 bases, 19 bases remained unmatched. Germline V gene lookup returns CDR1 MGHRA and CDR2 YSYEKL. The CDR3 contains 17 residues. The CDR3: CASSQGRAREKANEQYF. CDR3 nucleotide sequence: TGCGCCAGCAGCCAAGGTCGGGCGCGGGAGAAGGCGAATGAGCAGTACTTC.

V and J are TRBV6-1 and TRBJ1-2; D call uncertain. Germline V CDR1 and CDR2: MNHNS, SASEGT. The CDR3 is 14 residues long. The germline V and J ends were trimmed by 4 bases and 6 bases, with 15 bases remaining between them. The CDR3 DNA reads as TGTGCCAGCAGTGGAGCAGTGATGACGAATGGCTACACCTTC. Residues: CASSGAVMTNGYTF.

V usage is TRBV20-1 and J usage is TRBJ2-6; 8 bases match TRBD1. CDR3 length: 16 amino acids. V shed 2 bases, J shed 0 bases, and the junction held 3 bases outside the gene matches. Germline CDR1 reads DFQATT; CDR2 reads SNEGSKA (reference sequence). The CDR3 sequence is CSARRQGSSGANVLTF. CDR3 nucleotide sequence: TGCAGTGCTAGAAGACAGGGGAGCTCTGGGGCCAACGTCCTGACTTTC.

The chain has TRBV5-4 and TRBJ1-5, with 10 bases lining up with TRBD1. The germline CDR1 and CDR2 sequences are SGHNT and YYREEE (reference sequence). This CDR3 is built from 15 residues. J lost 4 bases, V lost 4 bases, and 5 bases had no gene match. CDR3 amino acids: CASSAGTGVNQPQHF. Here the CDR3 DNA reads TGTGCCAGCAGCGCCGGGACAGGGGTGAATCAGCCCCAGCATTTT.

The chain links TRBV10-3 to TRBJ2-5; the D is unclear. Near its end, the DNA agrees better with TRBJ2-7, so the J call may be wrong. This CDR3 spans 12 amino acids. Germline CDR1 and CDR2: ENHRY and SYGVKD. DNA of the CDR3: TGTGCCATCAGTGAAAGGCCCTCCGAGCAGTACTTC. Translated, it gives CAISERPSEQYF.

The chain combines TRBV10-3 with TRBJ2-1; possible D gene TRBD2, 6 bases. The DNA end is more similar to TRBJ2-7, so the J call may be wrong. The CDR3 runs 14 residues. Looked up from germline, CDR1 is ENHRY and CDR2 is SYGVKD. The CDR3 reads CAIENGPKGGEQYF. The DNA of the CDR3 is TGTGCCATCGAGAATGGTCCCAAGGGAGGAGAGCAGTACTTC.

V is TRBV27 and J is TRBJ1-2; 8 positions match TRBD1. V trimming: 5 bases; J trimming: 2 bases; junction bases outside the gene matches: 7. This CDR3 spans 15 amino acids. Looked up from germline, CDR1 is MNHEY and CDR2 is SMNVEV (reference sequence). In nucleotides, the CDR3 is TGTGCCAGCAGTATGCTGACAGGGGTGAACTATGGCTACACCTTC. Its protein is CASSMLTGVNYGYTF.

The CDR3 is CSASLLGGWMNTEAFF. CDR3 nucleotide sequence: TGCAGTGCTAGCCTCCTCGGGGGCTGGATGAACACTGAAGCTTTCTTT. J is TRBJ1-1 and V is TRBV20-1, with a tentative D call TRBD1 (6 bases). V shed 3 bases and J shed 0 bases, with 17 bases lying between them. Germline CDR1 is DFQATT and CDR2 is SNEGSKA (reference sequence). This CDR3 region has 16 residues.

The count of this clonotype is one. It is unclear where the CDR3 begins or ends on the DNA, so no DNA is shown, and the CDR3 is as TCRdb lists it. The CDR3 loop reads CASSQVGDGIYNEQFF. V is TRBV3-1 and J is TRBJ2-1; the listed D gene, TRBD1, was not tested against the DNA. Germline V gene data show CDR1 as LGHDT and CDR2 as YNNKEL (reference sequence). The CDR3 sequence runs 16 residues, both termini included.

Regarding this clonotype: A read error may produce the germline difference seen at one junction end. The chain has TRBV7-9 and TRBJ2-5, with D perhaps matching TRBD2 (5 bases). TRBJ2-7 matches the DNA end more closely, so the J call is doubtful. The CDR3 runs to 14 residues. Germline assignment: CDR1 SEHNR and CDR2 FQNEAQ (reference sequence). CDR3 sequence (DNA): TGTGCCTGCAGCCTAAGCGGCCACAACTACGAGCAGTACTTC. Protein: CACSLSGHNYEQYF.

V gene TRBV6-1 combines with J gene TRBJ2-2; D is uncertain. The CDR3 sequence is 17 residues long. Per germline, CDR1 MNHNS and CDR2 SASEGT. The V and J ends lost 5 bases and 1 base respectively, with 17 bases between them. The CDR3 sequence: CASSPNLPHRNTGELFF. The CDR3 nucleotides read TGTGCCAGCAGTCCTAACCTGCCGCACAGGAACACCGGGGAGCTGTTTTTT.

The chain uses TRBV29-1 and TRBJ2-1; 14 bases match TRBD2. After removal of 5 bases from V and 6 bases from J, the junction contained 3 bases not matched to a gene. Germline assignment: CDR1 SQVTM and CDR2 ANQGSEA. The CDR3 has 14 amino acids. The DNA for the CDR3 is TGCAGCGTTACGGGACTAGCGGGAGTCAATGAGCAGTTCTTC. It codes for CSVTGLAGVNEQFF.

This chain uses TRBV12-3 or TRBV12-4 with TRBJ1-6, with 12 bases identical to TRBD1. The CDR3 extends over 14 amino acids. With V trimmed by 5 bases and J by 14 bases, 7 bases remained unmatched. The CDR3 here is CASSAGTGGVALHF. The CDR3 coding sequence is TGTGCCAGCAGTGCCGGGACAGGGGGCGTCGCCCTCCACTTT.

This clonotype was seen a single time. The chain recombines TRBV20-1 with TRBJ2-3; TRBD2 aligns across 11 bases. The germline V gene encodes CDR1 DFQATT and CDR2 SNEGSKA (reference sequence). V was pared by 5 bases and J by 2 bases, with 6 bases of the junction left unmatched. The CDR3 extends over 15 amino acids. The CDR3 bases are TGCAGTGCTCCCGGACTAGCGGGTAACACAGATACGCAGTATTTT. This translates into CSAPGLAGNTDTQYF.

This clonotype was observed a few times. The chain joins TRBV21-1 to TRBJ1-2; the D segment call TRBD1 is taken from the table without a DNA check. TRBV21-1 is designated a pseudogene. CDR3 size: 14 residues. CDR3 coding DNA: TGTGCCAGCAGCAAAGAAACGGCCCCATATGGCTACACCTTC. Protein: CASSKETAPYGYTF.

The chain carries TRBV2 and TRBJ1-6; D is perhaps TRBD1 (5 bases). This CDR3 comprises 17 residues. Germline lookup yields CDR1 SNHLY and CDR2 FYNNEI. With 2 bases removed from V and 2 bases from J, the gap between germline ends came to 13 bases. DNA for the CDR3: TGTGCCAGCAGTGAACACATGAGGGGAACCTATAATTCACCCCTCCACTTT. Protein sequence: CASSEHMRGTYNSPLHF.